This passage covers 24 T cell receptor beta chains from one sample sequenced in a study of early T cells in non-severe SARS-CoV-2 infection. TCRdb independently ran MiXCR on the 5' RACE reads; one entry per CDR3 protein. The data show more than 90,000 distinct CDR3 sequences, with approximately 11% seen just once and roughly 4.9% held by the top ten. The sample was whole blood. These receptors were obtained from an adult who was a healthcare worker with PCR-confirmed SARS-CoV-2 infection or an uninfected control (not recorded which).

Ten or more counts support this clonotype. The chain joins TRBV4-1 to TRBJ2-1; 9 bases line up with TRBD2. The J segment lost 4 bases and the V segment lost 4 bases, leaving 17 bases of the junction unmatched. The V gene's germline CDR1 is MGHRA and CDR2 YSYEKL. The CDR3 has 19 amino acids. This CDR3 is CASSPPRGLAGIGYNEQFF. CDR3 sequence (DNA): TGCGCCAGCAGCCCCCCTAGAGGTCTAGCGGGAATCGGGTACAATGAGCAGTTCTTC.

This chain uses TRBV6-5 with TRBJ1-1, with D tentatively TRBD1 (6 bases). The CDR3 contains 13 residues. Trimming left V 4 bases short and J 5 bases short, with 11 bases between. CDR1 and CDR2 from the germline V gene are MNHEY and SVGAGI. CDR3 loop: CASSFTGWTEAFF. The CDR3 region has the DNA TGTGCCAGCAGTTTTACAGGGTGGACTGAAGCTTTCTTT.

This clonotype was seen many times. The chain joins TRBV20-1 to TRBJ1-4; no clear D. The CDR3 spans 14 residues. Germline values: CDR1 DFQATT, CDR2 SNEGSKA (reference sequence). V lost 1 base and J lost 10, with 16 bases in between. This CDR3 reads CSARVAGITRKLFF. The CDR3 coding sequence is TGCAGTGCTAGAGTGGCAGGCATAACAAGAAAACTGTTTTTT.

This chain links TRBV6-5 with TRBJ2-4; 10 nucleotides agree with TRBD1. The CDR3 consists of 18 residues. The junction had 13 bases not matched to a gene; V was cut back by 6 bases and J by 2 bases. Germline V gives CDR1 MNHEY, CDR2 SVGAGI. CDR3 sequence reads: CASSRPGTGVGTKNIQYF. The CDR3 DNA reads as TGTGCCAGCAGCCGTCCCGGGACAGGGGTGGGGACCAAAAACATTCAGTACTTC.

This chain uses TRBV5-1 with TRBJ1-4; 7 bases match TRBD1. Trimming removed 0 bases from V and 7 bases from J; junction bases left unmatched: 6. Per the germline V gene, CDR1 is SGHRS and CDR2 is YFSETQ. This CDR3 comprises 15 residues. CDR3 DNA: TGCGCCAGCAGCTTGGTGGGACAGAACACTGAAAAACTGTTTTTT. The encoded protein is CASSLVGQNTEKLFF.

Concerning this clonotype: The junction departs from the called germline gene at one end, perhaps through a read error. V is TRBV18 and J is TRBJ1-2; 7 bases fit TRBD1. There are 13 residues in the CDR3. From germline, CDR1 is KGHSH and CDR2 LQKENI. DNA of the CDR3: TGTGCCAGCTCACCCGGGGACAGCAAAAGTGGCTACTTC. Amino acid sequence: CASSPGDSKSGYF. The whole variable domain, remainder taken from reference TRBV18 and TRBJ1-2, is NAGVMQNPRHLVRRRGQEARLRCSPMKGHSHVYWYRQLPEEGLKFMVYLQKENIIDESGMPKERFSAEFPKEGPSILRIQQVVRGDSAAYFCASSPGDSKSGYFGSGTRLTVV.

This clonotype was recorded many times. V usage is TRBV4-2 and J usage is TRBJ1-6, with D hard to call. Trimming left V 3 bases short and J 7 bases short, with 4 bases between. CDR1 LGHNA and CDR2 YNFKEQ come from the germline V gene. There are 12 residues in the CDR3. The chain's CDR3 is CASSQNNSPLHF. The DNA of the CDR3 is TGTGCCAGCAGCCAGAACAATTCACCCCTCCACTTT.

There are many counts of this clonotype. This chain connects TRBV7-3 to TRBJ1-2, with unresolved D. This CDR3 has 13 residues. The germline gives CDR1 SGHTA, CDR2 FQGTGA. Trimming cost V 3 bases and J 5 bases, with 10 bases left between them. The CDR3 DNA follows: TGTGCCAGCAGCTTGGAACAGCATTATGGCTACACCTTC. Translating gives CASSLEQHYGYTF.

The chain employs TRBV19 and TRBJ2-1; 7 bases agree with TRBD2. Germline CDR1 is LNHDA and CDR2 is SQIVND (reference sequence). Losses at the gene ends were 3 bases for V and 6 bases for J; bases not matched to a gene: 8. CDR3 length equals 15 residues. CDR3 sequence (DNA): TGTGCCAGTAGTATCCGCGGGAGCCTACGCAATGAGCAGTTCTTC. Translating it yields CASSIRGSLRNEQFF.

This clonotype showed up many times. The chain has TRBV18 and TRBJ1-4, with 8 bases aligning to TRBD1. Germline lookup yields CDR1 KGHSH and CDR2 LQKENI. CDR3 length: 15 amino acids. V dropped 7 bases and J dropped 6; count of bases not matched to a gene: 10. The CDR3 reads CASYADRVVHEKLFF. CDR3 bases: TGTGCCAGCTACGCGGACAGGGTTGTCCATGAAAAACTGTTTTTT.

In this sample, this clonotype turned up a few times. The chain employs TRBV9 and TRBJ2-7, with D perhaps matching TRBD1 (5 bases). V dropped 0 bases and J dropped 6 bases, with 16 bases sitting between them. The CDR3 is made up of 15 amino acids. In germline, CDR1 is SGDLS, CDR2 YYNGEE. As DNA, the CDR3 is TGTGCCAGCAGCGTAGATCCGACAGCATTAGGCGAGCAGTACTTC. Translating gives CASSVDPTALGEQYF.

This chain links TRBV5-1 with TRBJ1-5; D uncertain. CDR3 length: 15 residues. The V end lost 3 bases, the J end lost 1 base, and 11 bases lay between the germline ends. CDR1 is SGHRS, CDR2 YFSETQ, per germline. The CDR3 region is CASSCREDSNQPQHF. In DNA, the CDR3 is TGCGCCAGCAGCTGCCGGGAGGACAGCAATCAGCCCCAGCATTTT.

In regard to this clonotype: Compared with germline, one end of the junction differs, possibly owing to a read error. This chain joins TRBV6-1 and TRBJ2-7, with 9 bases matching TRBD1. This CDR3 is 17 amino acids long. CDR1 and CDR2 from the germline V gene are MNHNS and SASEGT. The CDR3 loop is CASSEVFGTGKLYEQYF. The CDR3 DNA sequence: TGTGCCAGCAGCGAAGTGTTCGGGACAGGGAAACTCTACGAGCAGTACTTC.

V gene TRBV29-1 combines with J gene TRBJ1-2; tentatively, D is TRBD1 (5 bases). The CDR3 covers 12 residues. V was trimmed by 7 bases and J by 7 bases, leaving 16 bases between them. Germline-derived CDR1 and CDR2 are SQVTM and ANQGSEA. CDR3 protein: CSAGGERGGYTF. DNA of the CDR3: TGCAGCGCGGGGGGAGAGCGTGGTGGCTACACCTTC.

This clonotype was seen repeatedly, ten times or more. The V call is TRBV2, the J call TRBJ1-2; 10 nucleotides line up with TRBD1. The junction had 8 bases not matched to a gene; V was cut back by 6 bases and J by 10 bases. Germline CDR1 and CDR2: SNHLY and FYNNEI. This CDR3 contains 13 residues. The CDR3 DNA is TGTGCCAGCAGGACGGGACAGGGGTTCGTCTACACCTTC. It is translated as CASRTGQGFVYTF.

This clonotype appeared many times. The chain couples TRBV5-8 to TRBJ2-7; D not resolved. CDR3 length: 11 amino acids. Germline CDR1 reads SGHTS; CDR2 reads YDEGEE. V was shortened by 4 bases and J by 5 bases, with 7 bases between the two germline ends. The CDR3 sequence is CASSPRDEQYF. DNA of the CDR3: TGTGCCAGCAGCCCTCGCGACGAGCAGTACTTC.

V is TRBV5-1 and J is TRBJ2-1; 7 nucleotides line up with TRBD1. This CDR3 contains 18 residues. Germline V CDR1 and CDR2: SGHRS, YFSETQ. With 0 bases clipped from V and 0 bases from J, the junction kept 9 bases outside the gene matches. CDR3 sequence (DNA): TGCGCCAGCAGCTTGGGCCCCGGGTCAGGGGGCTCCTACAATGAGCAGTTCTTC. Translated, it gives CASSLGPGSGGSYNEQFF.

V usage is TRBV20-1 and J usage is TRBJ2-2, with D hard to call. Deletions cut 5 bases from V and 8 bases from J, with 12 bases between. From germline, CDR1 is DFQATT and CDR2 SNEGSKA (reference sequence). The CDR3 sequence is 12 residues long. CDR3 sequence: CSARSLTGELFF. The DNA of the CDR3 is TGCAGTGCTCGGAGCTTGACGGGGGAGCTGTTTTTT.

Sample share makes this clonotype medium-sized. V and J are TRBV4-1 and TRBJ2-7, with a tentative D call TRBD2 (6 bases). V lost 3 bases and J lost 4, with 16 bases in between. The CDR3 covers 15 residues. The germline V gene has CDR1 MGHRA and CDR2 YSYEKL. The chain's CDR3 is CASSQGRGTYYEQYF. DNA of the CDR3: TGCGCCAGCAGCCAGGGGCGGGGAACGTATTACGAGCAGTACTTC.

The CDR3: CSSDRVSEAFF. In DNA, the CDR3 is TGCAGCTCGGACAGGGTCTCGGAAGCTTTCTTT. This chain connects TRBV29-1 to TRBJ1-1; 8 bases are shared with TRBD1. V shed 8 bases and J 8 bases; nucleotides not matched to a gene: 7. This CDR3 has 11 residues. CDR1 and CDR2 from the germline V gene are SQVTM and ANQGSEA.

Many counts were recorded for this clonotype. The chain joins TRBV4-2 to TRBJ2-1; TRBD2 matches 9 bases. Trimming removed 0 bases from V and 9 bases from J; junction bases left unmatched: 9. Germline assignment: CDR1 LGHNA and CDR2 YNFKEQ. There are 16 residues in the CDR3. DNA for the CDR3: TGTGCCAGCAGCCAAGATGTGCGGGGGGGCAGAGGTGAGCAGTTCTTC. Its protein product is CASSQDVRGGRGEQFF.

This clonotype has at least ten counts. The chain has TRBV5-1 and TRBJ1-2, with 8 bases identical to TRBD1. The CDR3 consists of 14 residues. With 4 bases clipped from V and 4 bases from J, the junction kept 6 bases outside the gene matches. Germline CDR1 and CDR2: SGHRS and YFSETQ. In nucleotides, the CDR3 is TGCGCCAGCAGCACTTCCGACAGGGGCTATGGCTACACCTTC. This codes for CASSTSDRGYGYTF.

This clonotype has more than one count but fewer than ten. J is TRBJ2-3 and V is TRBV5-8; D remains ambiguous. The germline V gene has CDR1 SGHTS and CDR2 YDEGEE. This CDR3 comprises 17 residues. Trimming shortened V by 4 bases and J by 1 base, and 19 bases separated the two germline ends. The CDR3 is CASSQGSLLRGTDTQYF. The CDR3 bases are TGTGCCAGCAGCCAAGGGTCGCTTTTAAGGGGCACAGATACGCAGTATTTT.

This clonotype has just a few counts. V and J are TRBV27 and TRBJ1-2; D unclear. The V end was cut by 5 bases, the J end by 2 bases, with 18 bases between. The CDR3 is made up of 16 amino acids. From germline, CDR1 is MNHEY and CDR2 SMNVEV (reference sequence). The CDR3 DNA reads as TGTGCCAGCAGTCCACACCGCGGCCAGAAGAACTATGGCTACACCTTC. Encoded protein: CASSPHRGQKNYGYTF.